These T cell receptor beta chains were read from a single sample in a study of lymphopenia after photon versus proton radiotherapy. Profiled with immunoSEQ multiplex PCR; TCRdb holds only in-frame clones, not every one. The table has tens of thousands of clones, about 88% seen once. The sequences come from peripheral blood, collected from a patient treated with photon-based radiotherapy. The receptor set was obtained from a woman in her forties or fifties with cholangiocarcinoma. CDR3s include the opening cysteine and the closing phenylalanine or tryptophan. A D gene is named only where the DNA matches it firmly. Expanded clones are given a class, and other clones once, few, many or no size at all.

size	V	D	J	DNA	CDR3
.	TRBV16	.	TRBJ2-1	TGTGCCAGCAGCCAATCGGCCAGAGACAATGAGCAGTTCTTC	CASSQSARDNEQFF
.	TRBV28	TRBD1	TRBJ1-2	TGTGCCAGCAGTTTAGGGACAGGGAGGTTTAACTATGGCTACACCTTC	CASSLGTGRFNYGYTF
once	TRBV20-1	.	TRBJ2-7	TGCAGTGCTAGACTGGACAGTGTAGAGTACTTC	CSARLDSVEYF
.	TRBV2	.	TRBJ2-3	TGTGCCAGCAGCCCGGACCCCGGGCCCGTACCAGATACGCAGTATTTT	CASSPDPGPVPDTQYF
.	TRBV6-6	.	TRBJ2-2	TGTGCCAGCAGTTACTCTGCGGATACCGGGGAGCTGTTTTTT	CASSYSADTGELFF
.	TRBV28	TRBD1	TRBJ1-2	TGTGCCAGCAGCCGATGGACAGGGGGTGGCTACACCTTC	CASSRWTGGGYTF
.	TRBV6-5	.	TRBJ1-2	TGTGCCAGCAGTCGGGGCGGGGGGGTCTATGGCTACACCTTC	CASSRGGGVYGYTF
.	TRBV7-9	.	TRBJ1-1	TGTGCCAGCAGCTTAACAGATTTGAACACTGAAGCTTTCTTT	CASSLTDLNTEAFF
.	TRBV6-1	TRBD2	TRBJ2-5	TGTGCCAGCAGTGAAGGGCTAGCGGGGAGGGAGACCCAGTACTTC	CASSEGLAGRETQYF
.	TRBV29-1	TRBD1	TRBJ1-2	TGCAGCGCAACGACAGGGGAAATATATGGCTACACCTTC	CSATTGEIYGYTF
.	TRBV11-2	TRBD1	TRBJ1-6	TGTGCCAGCAGCCTCACTGGACAGGATAATTCACCCCTCCACTTT	CASSLTGQDNSPLHF
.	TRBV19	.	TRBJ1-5	TGTGCCAGTAAAAGACCGGGACATTTAAATCAGCCCCAGCATTTT	CASKRPGHLNQPQHF
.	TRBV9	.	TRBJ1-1	TGTGCCAGCAGCGTAGAGGGAAGATATGGGACTGAAGCTTTCTTT	CASSVEGRYGTEAFF
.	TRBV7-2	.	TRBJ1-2	TGTGCCAGCAGCTTAACACTCGGGACCCCGGTATCTAGGGACTATGGCTACACCTTC	CASSLTLGTPVSRDYGYTF
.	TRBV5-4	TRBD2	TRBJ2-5	TGTGCCAGCAGCCGAGATCCGGCTAGCGGGGGGACTGAGACCCAGTACTTC	CASSRDPASGGTETQYF
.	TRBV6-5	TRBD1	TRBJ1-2	TGTGCCAGCAGTTACTCGGGACAGGGCCCTTTTGGCTACACCTTC	CASSYSGQGPFGYTF